These 19 T cell receptor beta chains were all obtained from the same sample, sequenced in a study of T cells in Graves' hyperthyroidism and ophthalmopathy. Using RNA transcripts as the source, TCR beta CDR3 regions were amplified. RT-PCR in the first round (using the HTBI primer set) targeted the TCR CDR3. TCRdb re-called the multiplex PCR reads with MiXCR, one entry per CDR3 protein. The data show around 250,000 distinct CDR3 sequences, about 14% seen once. The sequencing sample was made of blood. The receptor source for this set is a woman aged 40-49 years with Graves' hyperthyroidism that later progressed to Graves' ophthalmopathy.

The sample holds many counts of this clonotype. The chain couples TRBV28 to TRBJ1-3; D not certain. In germline, CDR1 is MDHEN, CDR2 SYDVKM. The CDR3 loop spans 15 amino acids. The ends were cut back, 6 bases at V and 0 bases at J, with 12 bases in the middle. The CDR3 sequence: CASRREGDSGNTIYF. The CDR3 nucleotides read TGTGCCAGCAGGCGCGAGGGAGACTCTGGAAACACCATATATTTT.

This clonotype was observed many times. The chain recombines TRBV7-9 with TRBJ1-4; D gene uncertain. The CDR3 has 13 amino acids. CDR1 is SEHNR, CDR2 FQNEAQ, per germline (reference sequence). V shed 3 bases and J shed 5 bases, with 7 bases lying between them. The CDR3 here is CASSLQGNEKLFF. The CDR3 DNA follows: TGTGCCAGCAGCTTGCAAGGGAATGAAAAACTGTTTTTT.

In its sample, this clonotype was seen many times. V is TRBV28 and J is TRBJ2-7, with 10 bases that match TRBD2. The trim removed 6 bases at V and 6 bases at J, leaving 11 bases unmatched. In germline, CDR1 is MDHEN, CDR2 SYDVKM. The CDR3 contains 15 residues. The CDR3 reads CASRPLSGRASEQYF. CDR3 DNA sequence: TGTGCCAGCAGACCACTGAGCGGGAGGGCCTCCGAGCAGTACTTC.

This clonotype was detected many times. The chain uses TRBV5-6 and TRBJ2-1; TRBD2 aligns across 13 bases. The V and J ends lost 2 bases and 4 bases, in that order; junction bases with no gene match: 18. The germline V gene encodes CDR1 SGHDT and CDR2 YYEEEE. The CDR3 runs 21 residues. The CDR3 DNA sequence: TGTGCCAGCAGCTTAGTAACAGGGACTAGCGGGATCGGAGGAGGGTACAATGAGCAGTTCTTC. It encodes CASSLVTGTSGIGGGYNEQFF.

The chain combines TRBV6-1 with TRBJ2-5; TRBD2 matches at 8 bases. J was trimmed by 0 bases and V by 5 bases; bases with no gene match: 8. The CDR3 is made up of 16 amino acids. Per germline, CDR1 MNHNS and CDR2 SASEGT. CDR3 residues: CASSSGLAPYQETQYF. The DNA of the CDR3 is TGTGCCAGCAGTTCAGGACTAGCCCCGTACCAAGAGACCCAGTACTTC.

This sequence joins TRBV28 and TRBJ1-2, with D tentatively TRBD1 (6 bases). This CDR3 comprises 12 residues. Germline CDR1 and CDR2: MDHEN and SYDVKM. This CDR3 reads CAGGGTFYGYTF. In nucleotides, the CDR3 is TGTGCAGGGGGGGGCACCTTCTATGGCTACACCTTC.

A few counts support this clonotype. This chain uses TRBV6-1 with TRBJ2-5; maybe TRBD1 (6 bases). This CDR3 has 14 residues. The germline CDR1 and CDR2 sequences are MNHNS and SASEGT. The V end was cut by 6 bases, the J end by 2 bases, with 13 bases between. The CDR3 reads CASRLVGAQETQYF. The CDR3 DNA follows: TGTGCCAGCAGACTAGTGGGGGCACAAGAGACCCAGTACTTC.

This clonotype appeared many times. The chain links TRBV28 to TRBJ2-7, with 9 bases aligning to TRBD1. From germline, CDR1 is MDHEN and CDR2 SYDVKM. The CDR3 has 16 amino acids. V lost 4 bases and J lost 4; bases outside the gene matches: 11. Here the CDR3 DNA reads TGTGCCAGCAGTTCATTGGGACAGGGATCTTCTTACGAGCAGTACTTC. Residues: CASSSLGQGSSYEQYF.

This clonotype was found a few times. The V call is TRBV6-1, the J call TRBJ1-3; 7 bases fit TRBD1. CDR1 is MNHNS and CDR2 is SASEGT in the germline V gene. The CDR3 consists of 16 residues. V shed 5 bases, J shed 3 bases, and the junction held 10 bases outside the gene matches. Written as DNA, the CDR3 is TGTGCCAGCAGTACCTACAGGGGCGCCGTTGGAAACACCATATATTTT. Translated: CASSTYRGAVGNTIYF.

This clonotype was counted ten times or more. The chain employs TRBV19 and TRBJ2-6; TRBD1 agrees at 9 bases. V lost 11 bases and J lost 4; bases outside the gene matches: 6. The length of the CDR3 is 14 residues. CDR1 and CDR2 from the germline V gene are LNHDA and SQIVND (reference sequence). CDR3: CADHRGQGANVLTF. For the CDR3, the DNA is TGTGCCGACCACAGGGGGCAAGGGGCCAACGTCCTGACTTTC.

This clonotype was recorded many times. The V call is TRBV27, the J call TRBJ2-3; TRBD2 aligns across 10 bases. The CDR3 is 18 residues long. V gave up 8 bases and J gave up 0 bases; unmatched junction bases: 14. The germline CDR1 and CDR2 sequences are MNHEY and SMNVEV (reference sequence). DNA of the CDR3: TGTGCCAGCGCCTCAAAAAGCGGGAGGGCCCCGAGCACAGATACGCAGTATTTT. Protein product: CASASKSGRAPSTDTQYF.

This clonotype was detected many times. The rearrangement links TRBV20-1 to TRBJ2-1; 7 bases align to TRBD2. CDR1 and CDR2 (germline): DFQATT, SNEGSKA (reference sequence). V was pared by 1 base and J by 1 base, with 4 bases of the junction left unmatched. This CDR3 has 15 amino acids. The chain's CDR3 is CSARGTRGSYNEQFF. CDR3 nucleotides: TGCAGTGCTAGAGGGACTAGGGGATCCTACAATGAGCAGTTCTTC.

The table lists this clonotype with many counts. The chain has TRBV7-9 and TRBJ2-1; D is undetermined. With 5 bases removed from V and 7 bases from J, the gap between germline ends came to 9 bases. The CDR3 is 12 residues long. Looked up from germline, CDR1 is SEHNR and CDR2 is FQNEAQ (reference sequence). The chain's CDR3 is CASSPYINEQFF. The CDR3 nucleotides read TGTGCCAGCAGCCCCTACATTAATGAGCAGTTCTTC.

This clonotype was seen ten or more times. For the CDR3, the DNA is TGTGCCACACGAAGATCCCCTGACTCCTACGAGCAGTACTTC. It translates to CATRRSPDSYEQYF. The rearrangement uses TRBV6-1 and TRBJ2-7; D gene uncertain. This CDR3 has 14 amino acids. V shed 10 bases and J shed 0 bases, with 16 bases lying between them. Germline CDR1 reads MNHNS; CDR2 reads SASEGT.

This clonotype was counted only a few times. The V call is TRBV7-9, the J call TRBJ2-2, with a tentative D call TRBD1 (6 bases). Germline CDR1 is SEHNR and CDR2 is FQNEAQ (reference sequence). The CDR3 has 15 amino acids. The germline V and J ends were trimmed by 3 bases and 5 bases, with 13 bases remaining between them. The CDR3 DNA sequence: TGTGCCAGCAGCTTGGGGACGAGGGGGACCGGGGAGCTGTTTTTT. It yields the protein CASSLGTRGTGELFF. The full variable domain, completed using reference TRBV7-9 and TRBJ2-2, is DTGVSQNPRHKITKRGQNVTFRCDPISEHNRLYWYRQTLGQGPEFLTYFQNEAQLEKSRLLSDRFSAERPKGSFSTLEIQRTEQGDSAMYLCASSLGTRGTGELFFGEGSRLTVL.

A word on this clonotype: A much larger clone differs from this one at a single base, so this may be a read error. The chain combines TRBV9 with TRBJ2-7; maybe TRBD2 (5 bases). The CDR3 is 13 residues long. Germline lookup yields CDR1 SGDLS and CDR2 YYNGEE. The CDR3 loop is CAGSPAGVYEQYF. CDR3 nucleotides: TGTGCCGGCAGCCCGGCGGGCGTTTACGAGCAGTACTTC.

At least ten counts were recorded for this clonotype. V is TRBV19 and J is TRBJ2-7; TRBD2 agrees at 9 bases. J was trimmed by 2 bases and V by 2 bases; bases with no gene match: 1. Germline CDR1 is LNHDA and CDR2 is SQIVND (reference sequence). The CDR3 extends over 14 amino acids. The chain's CDR3 is CASSILAGTYEQYF. The CDR3 DNA is TGTGCCAGTAGTATACTAGCGGGGACCTACGAGCAGTACTTC.

At least ten counts were recorded for this clonotype. V gene TRBV27 combines with J gene TRBJ1-6; TRBD1 agrees at 7 bases. The V segment lost 5 bases and the J segment 8 bases; nucleotides outside the gene matches: 9. This CDR3 is built from 15 residues. The germline V gene has CDR1 MNHEY and CDR2 SMNVEV (reference sequence). For the CDR3, the DNA is TGTGCCAGCAGTACGACAGGGCTCCTCGATTCACCCCTCCACTTT. Its translation is CASSTTGLLDSPLHF.

There are many counts of this clonotype. This chain uses TRBV11-2 with TRBJ1-2; 8 bases are shared with TRBD1. Trimming took 3 bases from V and 5 from J; bases not matched to a gene: 20. Looked up from germline, CDR1 is SGHAT and CDR2 is FQNNGV. The CDR3 length is 19 residues. The CDR3 DNA sequence: TGTGCCAGCAGCTTCAACGACAGGGGCACCCTTGGATCCCTATATGGCTACACCTTC. Protein: CASSFNDRGTLGSLYGYTF.